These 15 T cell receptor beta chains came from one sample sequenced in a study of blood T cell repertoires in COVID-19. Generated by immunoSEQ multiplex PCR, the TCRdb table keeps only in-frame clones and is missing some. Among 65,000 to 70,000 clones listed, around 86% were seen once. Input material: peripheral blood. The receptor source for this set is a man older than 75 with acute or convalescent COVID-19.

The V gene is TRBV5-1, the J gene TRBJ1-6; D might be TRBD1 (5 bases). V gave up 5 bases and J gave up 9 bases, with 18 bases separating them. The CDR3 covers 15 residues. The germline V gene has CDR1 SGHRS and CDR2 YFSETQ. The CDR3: CASRSLDRGGSPLHF. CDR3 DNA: TGCGCCAGCAGGAGCCTCGACCGGGGGGGTTCACCCCTCCACTTT.

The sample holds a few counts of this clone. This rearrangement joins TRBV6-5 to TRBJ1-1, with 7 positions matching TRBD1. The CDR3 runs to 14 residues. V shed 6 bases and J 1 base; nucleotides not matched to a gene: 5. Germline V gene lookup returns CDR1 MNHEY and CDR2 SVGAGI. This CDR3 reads CASRRQGRNTEAFF. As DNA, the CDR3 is TGTGCCAGCAGAAGACAGGGCCGGAACACTGAAGCTTTCTTT.

CDR3 loop: CASNRQGERDTQYF. CDR3 DNA: TGTGCCAGTAATCGACAGGGGGAAAGAGATACGCAGTATTTT. This chain links TRBV19 with TRBJ2-3; 9 nucleotides match TRBD1. CDR3 length: 14 residues. The V segment lost 7 bases and the J segment 5 bases; nucleotides outside the gene matches: 7. Germline values: CDR1 LNHDA, CDR2 SQIVND (reference sequence).

The CDR3 loop is CAISATGYGHQPQHF. As DNA, the CDR3 is TGTGCCATCAGCGCAACGGGGTATGGGCATCAGCCCCAGCATTTT. The chain carries TRBV10-3 and TRBJ1-5, with D unresolved. V dropped 6 bases and J dropped 5 bases, with 17 bases sitting between them. Germline V gene sequence: CDR1 ENHRY, CDR2 SYGVKD. The CDR3 is 15 amino acids.

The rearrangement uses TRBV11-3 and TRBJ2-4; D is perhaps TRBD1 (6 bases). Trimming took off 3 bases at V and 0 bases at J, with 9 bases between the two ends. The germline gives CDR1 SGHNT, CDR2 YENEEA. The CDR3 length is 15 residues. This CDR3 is CASSFGRGAKNIQYF. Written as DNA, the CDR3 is TGTGCCAGCAGCTTCGGCAGGGGAGCCAAAAACATTCAGTACTTC.

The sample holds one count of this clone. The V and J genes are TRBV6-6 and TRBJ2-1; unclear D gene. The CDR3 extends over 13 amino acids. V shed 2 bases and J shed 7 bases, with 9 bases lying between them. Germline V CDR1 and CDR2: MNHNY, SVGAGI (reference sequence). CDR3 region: CASSYLSSNEQFF. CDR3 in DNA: TGTGCCAGCAGTTACCTATCTAGTAATGAGCAGTTCTTC.

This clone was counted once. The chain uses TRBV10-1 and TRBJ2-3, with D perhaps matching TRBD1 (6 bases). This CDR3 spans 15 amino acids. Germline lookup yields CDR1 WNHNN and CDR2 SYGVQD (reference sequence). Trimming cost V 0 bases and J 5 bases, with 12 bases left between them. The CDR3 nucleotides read TGCGCCAGCAGTGAGTCGCCATCCAGGGGAGATACGCAGTATTTT. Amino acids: CASSESPSRGDTQYF.

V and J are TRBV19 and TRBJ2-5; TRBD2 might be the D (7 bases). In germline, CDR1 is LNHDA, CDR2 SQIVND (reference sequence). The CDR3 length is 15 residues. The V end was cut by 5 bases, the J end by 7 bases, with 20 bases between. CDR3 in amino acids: CASSSTGGRATTQYF. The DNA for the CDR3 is TGTGCCAGTAGTTCCACCGGGGGGCGGGCAACGACCCAGTACTTC. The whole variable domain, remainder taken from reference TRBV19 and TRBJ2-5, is DGGITQSPKYLFRKEGQNVTLSCEQNLNHDAMYWYRQDPGQGLRLIYYSQIVNDFQKGDIAEGYSVSREKKESFPLTVTSAQKNPTAFYLCASSSTGGRATTQYFGPGTRLLVL.

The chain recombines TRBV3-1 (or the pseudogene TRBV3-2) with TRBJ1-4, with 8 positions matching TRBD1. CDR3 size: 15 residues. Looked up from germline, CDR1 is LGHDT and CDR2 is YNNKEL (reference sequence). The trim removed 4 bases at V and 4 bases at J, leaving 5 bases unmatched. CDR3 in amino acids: CASSLGTGRNEKLFF. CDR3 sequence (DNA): TGTGCCAGCAGCCTGGGGACAGGACGTAATGAAAAACTGTTTTTT.

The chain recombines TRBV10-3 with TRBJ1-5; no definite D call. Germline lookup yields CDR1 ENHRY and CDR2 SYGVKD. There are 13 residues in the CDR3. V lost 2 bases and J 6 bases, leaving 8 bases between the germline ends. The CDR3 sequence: CAISEGGSQPQHF. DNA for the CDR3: TGTGCCATCAGTGAGGGAGGGAGTCAGCCCCAGCATTTT.

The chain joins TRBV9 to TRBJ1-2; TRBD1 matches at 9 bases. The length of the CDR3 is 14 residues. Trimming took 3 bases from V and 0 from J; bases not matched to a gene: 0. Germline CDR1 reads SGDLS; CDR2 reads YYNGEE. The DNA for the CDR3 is TGTGCCAGCAGCGGACAGGGGGCTAACTATGGCTACACCTTC. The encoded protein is CASSGQGANYGYTF.

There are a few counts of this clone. CDR3 loop: CASSSLPENGYTF. The CDR3 nucleotides read TGTGCCAGCAGTTCCCTTCCGGAGAATGGCTACACCTTC. This chain uses TRBV6-6 with TRBJ1-2; no reliable D call. The germline V gene encodes CDR1 MNHNY and CDR2 SVGAGI (reference sequence). This CDR3 region has 13 residues. V lost 4 bases and J lost 6, with 12 bases in between.

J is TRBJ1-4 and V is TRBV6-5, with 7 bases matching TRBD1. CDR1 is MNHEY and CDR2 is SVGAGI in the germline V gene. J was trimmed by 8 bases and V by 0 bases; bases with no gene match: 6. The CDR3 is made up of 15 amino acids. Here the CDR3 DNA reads TGTGCCAGCAGTTACTCGACAGGGAAGGGAGAAAAACTGTTTTTT. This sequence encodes CASSYSTGKGEKLFF.

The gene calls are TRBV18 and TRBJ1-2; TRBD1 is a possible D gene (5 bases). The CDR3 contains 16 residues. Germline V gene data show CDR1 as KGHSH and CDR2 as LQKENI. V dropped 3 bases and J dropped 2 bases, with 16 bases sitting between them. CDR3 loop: CASSPGTGRLNYGYTF. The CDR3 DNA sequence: TGTGCCAGCTCACCGGGAACAGGTCGACTCAACTATGGCTACACCTTC.

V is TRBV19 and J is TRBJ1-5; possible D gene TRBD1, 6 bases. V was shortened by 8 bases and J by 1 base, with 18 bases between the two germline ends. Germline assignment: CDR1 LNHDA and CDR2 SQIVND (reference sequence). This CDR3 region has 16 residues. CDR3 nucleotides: TGTGCCAGTGGTCTCCATCCGGGACAAAGCAATCAGCCCCAGCATTTT. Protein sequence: CASGLHPGQSNQPQHF.